This T cell receptor (beta chain) emerged from a study of T cell responses to AZD1222 COVID-19 vaccine. Study results and limitations: Clonal diversity may have been underestimated in mostly white British donors. Unmutated variant regions reportedly attract nearly half of all spike-specific TCRs.

Comments on this clone: The antigen is not known.

The CDR3 loop spans 15 amino acids. V dropped 5 bases and J dropped 5 bases, with 13 bases sitting between them. Germline CDR1 is SGHAT and CDR2 is FQNNGV. TCRdb's table, derived via immunoSEQ multiplex PCR, lists solely in-frame clones and lacks some. This sample has 90,000 to 95,000 clones, with 88% found just once. Sequencing was performed on peripheral blood, taken 28 days after the second AZD1222 dose. This receptor was obtained from an adult who received the AZD1222 COVID-19 vaccine. This chain uses TRBV11-2 with TRBJ1-6; a possible D gene is TRBD1 (5 bases). CDR3 sequence (DNA): TGTGCCAGCAGCCCCATCCGGGACCATAATTCACCCCTCCACTTT. Translation: CASSPIRDHNSPLHF. Variable domain in full (rest from reference TRBV11-2 and TRBJ1-6): EAGVAQSPRYKIIEKRQSVAFWCNPISGHATLYWYQQILGQGPKLLIQFQNNGVVDDSQLPKDRFSAERLKGVDSTLKIQPAKLEDSAVYLCASSPIRDHNSPLHFGNGTRLTVT.